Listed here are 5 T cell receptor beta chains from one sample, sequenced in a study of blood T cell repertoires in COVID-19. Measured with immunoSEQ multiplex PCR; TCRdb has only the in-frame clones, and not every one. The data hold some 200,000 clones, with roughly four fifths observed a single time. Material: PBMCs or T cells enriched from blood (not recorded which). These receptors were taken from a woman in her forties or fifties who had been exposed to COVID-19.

DNA of the CDR3: TGTGCCAGCAGCTCCAGCGTCGGGACAGGGTATGGCGAAAAACTGTTTTTT. The encoded protein is CASSSSVGTGYGEKLFF. The chain joins TRBV9 to TRBJ1-4; 9 positions agree with TRBD1. Germline assignment: CDR1 SGDLS and CDR2 YYNGEE. The CDR3 is 17 amino acids. Germline trimming cut 4 bases from V and 8 bases from J; bases unmatched to any gene: 15.

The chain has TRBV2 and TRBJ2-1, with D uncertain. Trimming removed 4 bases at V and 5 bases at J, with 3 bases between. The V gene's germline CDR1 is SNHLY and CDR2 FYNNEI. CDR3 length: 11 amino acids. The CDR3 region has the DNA TGTGCCAGCAGTGTAAACAATGAGCAGTTCTTC. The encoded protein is CASSVNNEQFF.

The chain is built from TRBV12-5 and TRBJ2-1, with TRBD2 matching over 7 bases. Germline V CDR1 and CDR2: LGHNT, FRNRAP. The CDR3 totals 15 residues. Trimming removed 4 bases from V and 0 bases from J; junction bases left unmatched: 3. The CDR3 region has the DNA TGTGCTAGTGGTTCCGGGACTAACTCCTACAATGAGCAGTTCTTC. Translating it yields CASGSGTNSYNEQFF.

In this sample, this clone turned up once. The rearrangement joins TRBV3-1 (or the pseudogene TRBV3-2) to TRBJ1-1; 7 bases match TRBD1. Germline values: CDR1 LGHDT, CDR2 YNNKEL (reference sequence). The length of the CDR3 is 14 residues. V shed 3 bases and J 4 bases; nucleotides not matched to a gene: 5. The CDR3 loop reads CASSHRQGTTEAFF. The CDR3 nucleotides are TGTGCCAGCAGCCACCGACAGGGTACCACTGAAGCTTTCTTT.

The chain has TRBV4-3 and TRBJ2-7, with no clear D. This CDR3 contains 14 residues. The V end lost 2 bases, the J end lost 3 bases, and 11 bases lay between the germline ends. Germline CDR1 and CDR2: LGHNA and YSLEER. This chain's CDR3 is CASSQRVSFYEQYF. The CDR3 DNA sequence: TGCGCCAGCAGCCAACGGGTCTCCTTCTACGAGCAGTACTTC.